The next 23 T cell receptor beta chains were all read from a single sample in a study of blood T cell repertoires in COVID-19. Produced via immunoSEQ multiplex PCR; TCRdb's table is partial and in-frame only. The table has over 200,000 clones, more than 75% seen once. Sequences were obtained from peripheral blood. These TCRs come from a man aged 40-49 years with active or convalescent COVID-19.

The genes are TRBV7-9 and TRBJ2-5, with D maybe TRBD2 (6 bases). The V gene lost 0 bases and the J gene lost 5 bases, with 10 bases spanning the gap. The germline gives CDR1 SEHNR, CDR2 FQNEAQ (reference sequence). The CDR3 extends over 14 amino acids. CDR3 coding DNA: TGTGCCAGCAGCTTAGCGGGGGGTTCGGAGACCCAGTACTTC. Translated, it gives CASSLAGGSETQYF.

The chain joins TRBV2 to TRBJ1-1; D unclear. Germline V gene sequence: CDR1 SNHLY, CDR2 FYNNEI. With 4 bases removed from V and 4 bases from J, the gap between germline ends came to 10 bases. This CDR3 has 13 amino acids. CDR3 in amino acids: CASSVRMLTEAFF. The CDR3 nucleotides read TGTGCCAGCAGTGTTAGAATGCTCACTGAAGCTTTCTTT.

In the case of this clone: Other DNA sequences in this sample translate to the same CDR3. V gene TRBV6-5 combines with J gene TRBJ2-7; D not resolved. The V end was cut by 7 bases, the J end by 4 bases, with 8 bases between. This CDR3 region has 11 residues. Germline V CDR1 and CDR2: MNHEY, SVGAGI. Here the CDR3 reads CASTSSYEQYF. The CDR3 DNA is TGTGCCAGCACAAGCTCGTACGAGCAGTACTTC.

The V and J genes are TRBV7-2 and TRBJ2-7; 9 bases map to TRBD1. The CDR3 length is 17 residues. Looked up from germline, CDR1 is SGHTA and CDR2 is FQGNSA. J was trimmed by 4 bases and V by 5 bases; bases with no gene match: 15. The CDR3 is CASSIYLPDRGVYEQYF. In DNA form, the CDR3 reads TGTGCCAGCAGCATATATCTACCGGACAGGGGAGTTTACGAGCAGTACTTC.

This rearrangement joins TRBV9 to TRBJ2-1; 7 bases line up with TRBD2. V was pared by 0 bases and J by 0 bases, with 12 bases of the junction left unmatched. Germline V gene lookup returns CDR1 SGDLS and CDR2 YYNGEE. This CDR3 spans 19 amino acids. In DNA form, the CDR3 reads TGTGCCAGCAGCGTAGGGGTGGGAGGGCGTCAGAGCTCCTACAATGAGCAGTTCTTC. It codes for CASSVGVGGRQSSYNEQFF.

V gene TRBV19 combines with J gene TRBJ1-2, with 10 positions matching TRBD1. Germline CDR1 LNHDA, CDR2 SQIVND (reference sequence). The CDR3 loop spans 16 amino acids. V lost 3 bases, J lost 3 bases, and 7 bases stayed unmatched. CDR3 amino acids: CASSILAGTGDYGYTF. CDR3 sequence (DNA): TGTGCCAGTAGTATCCTAGCCGGGACAGGGGACTATGGCTACACCTTC.

This CDR3 reads CASSSGDREPREKLFF. The CDR3 DNA is TGTGCCAGCAGTTCCGGGGACAGGGAACCTAGGGAAAAACTGTTTTTT. The V call is TRBV28, the J call TRBJ1-4; 9 bases align to TRBD1. Germline-derived CDR1 and CDR2 are MDHEN and SYDVKM. Trimming cost V 4 bases and J 8 bases; bases outside gene matches: 11. This CDR3 contains 16 residues.

The rearrangement joins TRBV6-4 to TRBJ2-3; 9 bases fit TRBD2. Germline CDR1 MRHNA, CDR2 SNTAGT. J was trimmed by 6 bases and V by 3 bases; bases with no gene match: 7. The length of the CDR3 is 15 residues. DNA for the CDR3: TGTGCCAGCAGTGAGAGGCGGGGGGGCCTGGATACGCAGTATTTT. Residues: CASSERRGGLDTQYF.

V gene TRBV5-4 combines with J gene TRBJ2-2, with 11 bases identical to TRBD2. V dropped 0 bases and J dropped 5; count of bases not matched to a gene: 12. Looked up from germline, CDR1 is SGHNT and CDR2 is YYREEE (reference sequence). CDR3 length equals 19 residues. The CDR3 sequence is CASSLEDRVLAGVTGELFF. The CDR3 nucleotides are TGTGCCAGCAGCTTGGAGGACAGGGTACTAGCGGGGGTGACCGGGGAGCTGTTTTTT.

V and J are TRBV7-9 and TRBJ1-3; 7 bases line up with TRBD1. J gave up 3 bases and V 3 bases, and 8 bases lay outside the gene matches. There are 16 residues in the CDR3. The germline V gene has CDR1 SEHNR and CDR2 FQNEAQ (reference sequence). The DNA for the CDR3 is TGTGCCAGCAGCTTGGGATTCGGGACAGATGGAAACACCATATATTTT. Translated, it gives CASSLGFGTDGNTIYF.

The rearrangement joins TRBV12-3 or TRBV12-4 to TRBJ1-1; no clear D. The CDR3 has 13 residues. Trimming took off 3 bases at V and 1 base at J, with 6 bases between the two ends. The DNA of the CDR3 is TGTGCCAGCAGTTTGGCGGAGAACACTGAAGCTTTCTTT. Its protein product is CASSLAENTEAFF.

The chain is built from TRBV9 and TRBJ2-4, with TRBD2 as a possible D gene (5 bases). V was trimmed by 4 bases and J by 9 bases, leaving 11 bases between them. The CDR3 totals 12 residues. CDR1 SGDLS and CDR2 YYNGEE come from the germline V gene. The CDR3 region has the DNA TGTGCCAGCAGCCCGCAGGCGGGCATTCAGTACTTC. Translation: CASSPQAGIQYF. Full variable domain (missing parts from reference TRBV9 and TRBJ2-4): DSGVTQTPKHLITATGQRVTLRCSPRSGDLSVYWYQQSLDQGLQFLIQYYNGEERAKGNILERFSAQQFPDLHSELNLSSLELGDSALYFCASSPQAGIQYFGAGTRLSVL.

The chain uses TRBV5-1 and TRBJ2-1; 7 bases map to TRBD2. This CDR3 is built from 15 residues. Germline CDR1 reads SGHRS; CDR2 reads YFSETQ. V lost 0 bases and J lost 4; bases outside the gene matches: 4. For the CDR3, the DNA is TGCGCCAGCAGCTTGGTACTAGCGCAATACAATGAGCAGTTCTTC. Encoded protein: CASSLVLAQYNEQFF.

The V and J genes are TRBV4-2 and TRBJ1-6; D is perhaps TRBD1 (6 bases). Germline V gives CDR1 LGHNA, CDR2 YNFKEQ. Trimming left V 0 bases short and J 5 bases short, with 8 bases between. The CDR3 is 15 residues long. The CDR3 coding sequence is TGTGCCAGCAGCCAAGAACCAGGGGATAATTCACCCCTCCACTTT. As protein: CASSQEPGDNSPLHF.

The V call is TRBV5-6, the J call TRBJ2-7, with 7 bases fitting TRBD1. Germline trimming cut 1 base from V and 2 bases from J; bases unmatched to any gene: 3. Germline assignment: CDR1 SGHDT and CDR2 YYEEEE. The CDR3 is made up of 14 amino acids. Here the CDR3 reads CASSLRDSTYEQYF. Written as DNA, the CDR3 is TGTGCCAGCAGCTTGAGGGACAGTACCTACGAGCAGTACTTC. The full variable domain, its missing parts supplied by reference TRBV5-6 and TRBJ2-7, is DAGVTQSPTHLIKTRGQQVTLRCSPKSGHDTVSWYQQALGQGPQFIFQYYEEEERQRGNFPDRFSGHQFPNYSSELNVNALLLGDSALYLCASSLRDSTYEQYFGPGTRLTVT.

The CDR3, as DNA: TGCGCCAGCAGCTTGGCCGGGACAGGGGTACACTATGGCTACACCTTC. Protein: CASSLAGTGVHYGYTF. The chain couples TRBV5-1 to TRBJ1-2; 10 bases agree with TRBD1. The V gene end was trimmed by 0 bases and the J gene end by 3 bases; junction bases not matched to a gene: 5. This CDR3 has 16 amino acids. Per the germline V gene, CDR1 is SGHRS and CDR2 is YFSETQ. Together with reference TRBV5-1 and TRBJ1-2, the CDR3 gives the full variable domain: KAGVTQTPRYLIKTRGQQVTLSCSPISGHRSVSWYQQTPGQGLQFLFEYFSETQRNKGNFPGRFSGRQFSNSRSEMNVSTLELGDSALYLCASSLAGTGVHYGYTFGSGTRLTVV.

This CDR3 reads CASSYSRVEKLFF. The CDR3 DNA follows: TGTGCCAGCAGTTATAGTCGCGTTGAAAAACTGTTTTTT. The chain has TRBV27 and TRBJ1-4; no firm D call. Trimming took 4 bases from V and 7 from J, leaving 10 bases between them. The CDR3 covers 13 residues. Germline V CDR1 and CDR2: MNHEY, SMNVEV (reference sequence). The full variable domain, its missing parts supplied by reference TRBV27 and TRBJ1-4, is EAQVTQNPRYLITVTGKKLTVTCSQNMNHEYMSWYRQDPGLGLRQIYYSMNVEVTDKGDVPEGYKVSRKEKRNFPLILESPSPNQTSLYFCASSYSRVEKLFFGSGTQLSVL.

J is TRBJ2-7 and V is TRBV28, with 9 bases identical to TRBD2. CDR3 length: 16 amino acids. Per germline, CDR1 MDHEN and CDR2 SYDVKM. Trimming removed 3 bases from V and 2 bases from J; junction bases left unmatched: 8. The CDR3 DNA reads as TGTGCCAGCAGTTTCGGGTCGGCTAGCGGGGCCTACGAGCAGTACTTC. It codes for CASSFGSASGAYEQYF.

The chain uses TRBV29-1 and TRBJ1-2, with unresolved D. Trimming took 3 bases from V and 4 from J, leaving 12 bases between them. The CDR3 extends over 13 amino acids. CDR1 and CDR2 (germline): SQVTM, ANQGSEA. The CDR3 spells CSVDFRTSYGYTF. CDR3 nucleotide sequence: TGCAGCGTTGATTTCAGGACTTCCTATGGCTACACCTTC.

This rearrangement joins TRBV6-5 to TRBJ1-2, with a weak D call TRBD1 (6 bases). The germline CDR1 and CDR2 sequences are MNHEY and SVGAGI. V was cut by 2 bases and J by 8 bases, with 21 bases left in between. There are 16 residues in the CDR3. The DNA of the CDR3 is TGTGCCAGCAGTTACACGAAGTGGCAGGGGAGAAGGGGCTACACCTTC. This translates into CASSYTKWQGRRGYTF.

This rearrangement joins TRBV27 to TRBJ1-2, with TRBD1 identical over 8 bases. The ends lost 5 bases at V and 2 bases at J; junction bases unmatched: 1. Germline CDR1 MNHEY, CDR2 SMNVEV (reference sequence). The length of the CDR3 is 13 residues. The CDR3 nucleotides are TGTGCCAGCAGTCGGACAGGGAACTATGGCTACACCTTC. This encodes CASSRTGNYGYTF.

The chain recombines TRBV9 with TRBJ2-3; TRBD2 aligns across 9 bases. Trimming at V came to 0 bases and at J to 0 bases, leaving 2 bases not matched to a gene. The CDR3 extends over 16 amino acids. The germline CDR1 and CDR2 sequences are SGDLS and YYNGEE. The CDR3 DNA reads TGTGCCAGCAGCGTAGAGACTAGCGGAAGCACAGATACGCAGTATTTT. This gives the protein CASSVETSGSTDTQYF.

The rearrangement uses TRBV18 and TRBJ2-2; perhaps TRBD1 as D (5 bases). CDR1 is KGHSH, CDR2 LQKENI, per germline. The CDR3 extends over 16 amino acids. V dropped 0 bases and J dropped 2 bases, with 10 bases sitting between them. CDR3 protein: CASSPPQGGNTGELFF. CDR3 in DNA: TGTGCCAGCTCACCACCCCAGGGCGGAAACACCGGGGAGCTGTTTTTT.